The entry below gives a single TCR beta chain sequence along with its context. Its antigen is unidentified. The data derive from a study of cytomegalovirus exposure and HLA in healthy donors. The study, taken as a whole, reports: V segments that were indistinguishable, TRBV6-2 and TRBV6-3 among them, were omitted from analysis. Cytomegalovirus-associated status was assigned to 150 or so TCR beta chains.

V dropped 6 bases and J dropped 4 bases, with 13 bases sitting between them. Germline loops: CDR1 MNHNY, CDR2 SVGAGI (reference sequence). The CDR3 loop spans 14 amino acids. A multiplex PCR was run with 60 Vbeta primers and 13 Jbeta primers. Data came from immunoSEQ multiplex PCR; TCRdb stores just in-frame clones and leaves some out. The data show 97,000 or so clones, over 60% seen once. This clonotype originated in a male donor in good health and CMV-seropositive. The sequencing sample was made of PBMCs. The V gene is TRBV6-6, the J gene TRBJ2-1; D not resolved. CDR3 coding DNA: TGTGCCAGCAGACCCTATACAGATTACAATGAGCAGTTCTTC. It encodes CASRPYTDYNEQFF.